The 32 T cell receptor beta chains reported below all come from one sample, sequenced in a study of OX40 agonist ivuxolimab in advanced cancers. This table comes from immunoSEQ multiplex PCR, and its TCRdb copy is limited to in-frame clones, with some not included. This repertoire shows around 77,000 clones, 78% found once; its top ten account for over 4.5%. The input for sequencing was CD4+ or CD8+ T cells sorted from blood, taken in a trial of the OX40 agonist ivuxolimab. The receptors were gathered from an adult with an advanced solid tumor such as melanoma, head and neck, liver or kidney cancer.

This chain links TRBV5-1 with TRBJ2-3; D is perhaps TRBD2 (5 bases). V dropped 0 bases and J dropped 5 bases, with 13 bases sitting between them. CDR1 is SGHRS and CDR2 is YFSETQ in the germline V gene. The CDR3 is made up of 15 amino acids. CDR3 nucleotides: TGCGCCAGCAGCTTGGCTCTCGGCGCGGGAGATACGCAGTATTTT. As protein: CASSLALGAGDTQYF.

V gene TRBV7-9 combines with J gene TRBJ1-3; a possible D gene is TRBD1 (6 bases). The CDR3 has 16 residues. V lost 2 bases and J 4 bases, leaving 15 bases between the germline ends. Germline CDR1 is SEHNR and CDR2 is FQNEAQ (reference sequence). CDR3 sequence reads: CASSLPRQVLGNTIYF. CDR3 in DNA: TGTGCCAGCAGCTTACCCCGACAGGTTTTAGGAAACACCATATATTTT.

This clone was seen a single time. CDR3 loop: CASSLLVQPQHF. The CDR3 DNA follows: TGTGCCAGCAGTTTATTGGTCCAGCCCCAGCATTTT. The chain carries TRBV28 and TRBJ1-5, with D unresolved. The CDR3 is 12 residues long. Looked up from germline, CDR1 is MDHEN and CDR2 is SYDVKM. V lost 1 base, J lost 7 bases, and 5 bases lay in between.

This rearrangement joins TRBV9 to TRBJ2-2; 8 positions agree with TRBD2. Germline V gene lookup returns CDR1 SGDLS and CDR2 YYNGEE. The CDR3 is 15 residues long. J was trimmed by 3 bases and V by 4 bases; bases with no gene match: 5. In DNA, the CDR3 is TGTGCCAGCAGCCCTATGACTAGCGACACCGGGGAGCTGTTTTTT. It encodes CASSPMTSDTGELFF.

The chain links TRBV15 to TRBJ1-1; no clear D gene. The V gene's germline CDR1 is LNHNV and CDR2 YYDKDF (reference sequence). CDR3 length equals 15 residues. The V gene lost 0 bases and the J gene lost 4 bases, with 12 bases spanning the gap. CDR3 protein: CATSRDLGRPTEAFF. CDR3 DNA: TGTGCCACCAGCAGAGATCTCGGCAGGCCCACTGAAGCTTTCTTT.

In nucleotides, the CDR3 is TGTGCCAGTAGTATTAGTTTGGGGGCTGGTGAGACCCAGTACTTC. Translation: CASSISLGAGETQYF. The rearrangement joins TRBV19 to TRBJ2-5, with D possibly matching TRBD1 (6 bases). Germline V gene lookup returns CDR1 LNHDA and CDR2 SQIVND (reference sequence). The CDR3 length is 15 residues. Trimming took off 3 bases at V and 5 bases at J, with 16 bases between the two ends.

The gene calls are TRBV7-2 and TRBJ1-3; a possible D gene is TRBD1 (5 bases). The V gene's germline CDR1 is SGHTA and CDR2 FQGNSA. The CDR3 has 18 amino acids. Trimming stripped 0 bases from V and 0 bases from J, with 15 bases between. CDR3 sequence: CASSLARGDLSSGNTIYF. As DNA, the CDR3 is TGTGCCAGCAGCTTAGCGCGGGGGGACCTCAGCTCTGGAAACACCATATATTTT.

The genes are TRBV28 and TRBJ2-5; TRBD2 matches 16 bases. Germline CDR1 reads MDHEN; CDR2 reads SYDVKM. V shed 6 bases and J 5 bases; nucleotides not matched to a gene: 3. CDR3 size: 15 residues. CDR3 sequence (DNA): TGTGCCAGCAGACCGGGACTAGCGGGAGGGGAGACCCAGTACTTC. Residues: CASRPGLAGGETQYF.

This chain joins TRBV6-5 and TRBJ2-6, with no clear D. Germline CDR1 reads MNHEY; CDR2 reads SVGAGI. CDR3 length: 15 residues. V lost 11 bases to trimming and J lost 2 bases, with 16 bases between them. CDR3 protein: CAVALQWAGANVLTF. The CDR3 region has the DNA TGTGCCGTGGCGCTTCAATGGGCTGGGGCCAACGTCCTGACTTTC.

The chain combines TRBV6-5 with TRBJ1-4, with D possibly matching TRBD1 (6 bases). Germline V gene lookup returns CDR1 MNHEY and CDR2 SVGAGI. V was pared by 7 bases and J by 8 bases, with 14 bases between. This CDR3 has 13 residues. The CDR3 nucleotides read TGTGCCAGCAAGACGGGGGGCGGAGAAAAACTGTTTTTT. This encodes CASKTGGGEKLFF.

V is TRBV30 and J is TRBJ2-1; TRBD2 matches at 8 bases. Germline-derived CDR1 and CDR2 are GTSNPN and SVGIG (reference sequence). Trimming took 3 bases from V and 5 from J; bases not matched to a gene: 9. The CDR3 totals 15 residues. CDR3 region: CAWRGGLAGNNEQFF. The CDR3 region has the DNA TGTGCCTGGAGGGGGGGGCTAGCGGGCAACAATGAGCAGTTCTTC.

J is TRBJ2-1 and V is TRBV19; TRBD1 might be the D (5 bases). V was clipped by 0 bases and J by 0 bases, with 6 bases between them. The germline CDR1 and CDR2 sequences are LNHDA and SQIVND (reference sequence). The CDR3 runs 15 residues. Here the CDR3 DNA reads TGTGCCAGTAGTATAGATCAGGGCTCCTACAATGAGCAGTTCTTC. This codes for CASSIDQGSYNEQFF.

This clone was seen ten or more times. The chain recombines TRBV21-1 with TRBJ1-3. TRBV21-1 is reported as a pseudogene. The CDR3 has 16 residues. In nucleotides, the CDR3 is TGTGCCAGCAGCAAAGCCCCCGGCCTCTTTAGGGACACCATATATTTT. It yields the protein CASSKAPGLFRDTIYF.

The genes are TRBV5-1 and TRBJ2-5; 15 nucleotides align to TRBD2. Germline CDR1 and CDR2: SGHRS and YFSETQ. This CDR3 is 18 amino acids long. J gave up 1 base and V 3 bases, and 7 bases lay outside the gene matches. The DNA of the CDR3 is TGCGCCAGCAGCTCCACACTGGGACTAGCGGGAGGCCAAGAGACCCAGTACTTC. It translates to CASSSTLGLAGGQETQYF.

This clone was recorded only once. This chain links TRBV9 with TRBJ1-3; tentative D call: TRBD1 (6 bases). V shed 3 bases and J shed 4 bases, with 14 bases lying between them. The CDR3 contains 15 residues. In germline, CDR1 is SGDLS, CDR2 YYNGEE. The CDR3 reads CASSDRESGGNTIYF. The CDR3 DNA is TGTGCCAGCAGCGACAGGGAGAGCGGGGGAAACACCATATATTTT.

The chain recombines TRBV5-6 with TRBJ2-3; D gene uncertain. V was clipped by 2 bases and J by 4 bases, with 5 bases between them. CDR1 is SGHDT and CDR2 is YYEEEE in the germline V gene. The length of the CDR3 is 12 residues. In DNA, the CDR3 is TGTGCCAGCAGCTTCTGGGCAGATACGCAGTATTTT. Its translation: CASSFWADTQYF. The full variable domain, completed using reference TRBV5-6 and TRBJ2-3, is DAGVTQSPTHLIKTRGQQVTLRCSPKSGHDTVSWYQQALGQGPQFIFQYYEEEERQRGNFPDRFSGHQFPNYSSELNVNALLLGDSALYLCASSFWADTQYFGPGTRLTVL.

This chain connects TRBV7-9 to TRBJ1-5; 9 positions agree with TRBD1. This CDR3 contains 16 residues. Germline V gene sequence: CDR1 SEHNR, CDR2 FQNEAQ (reference sequence). V shed 3 bases and J 2 bases; nucleotides not matched to a gene: 5. In nucleotides, the CDR3 is TGTGCCAGCAGCTTGGACAGGGGAAGGGGCAATCAGCCCCAGCATTTT. This translates into CASSLDRGRGNQPQHF.

V is TRBV18 and J is TRBJ1-1, with a tentative D call TRBD1 (6 bases). The CDR3 covers 16 residues. CDR1 is KGHSH, CDR2 LQKENI, per germline. The V end was cut by 1 base, the J end by 0 bases, with 12 bases between. In DNA form, the CDR3 reads TGTGCCAGCTCACCACAGCGGGGACAATTGAACACTGAAGCTTTCTTT. It specifies CASSPQRGQLNTEAFF. The complete variable domain, with remaining parts taken from reference TRBV18 and TRBJ1-1, reads NAGVMQNPRHLVRRRGQEARLRCSPMKGHSHVYWYRQLPEEGLKFMVYLQKENIIDESGMPKERFSAEFPKEGPSILRIQQVVRGDSAAYFCASSPQRGQLNTEAFFGQGTRLTVV.

The J gene is TRBJ1-1, the V gene TRBV5-5; perhaps TRBD1 as D (5 bases). The germline CDR1 and CDR2 sequences are SGHKS and YYEKEE (reference sequence). V was clipped by 5 bases and J by 2 bases, with 13 bases between them. There are 14 residues in the CDR3. CDR3 nucleotides: TGTGCCAGCAGTATTGGGACGTTTAACACTGAAGCTTTCTTT. It codes for CASSIGTFNTEAFF.

The V gene is TRBV15, the J gene TRBJ2-1; no definite D call. The germline CDR1 and CDR2 sequences are LNHNV and YYDKDF (reference sequence). V lost 1 base and J lost 6, with 19 bases in between. CDR3 length: 17 residues. CDR3 sequence (DNA): TGTGCCACCAGCAGAGGCAAAAGAAACCGGCAGCCCAATGAGCAGTTCTTC. Translating it yields CATSRGKRNRQPNEQFF.

This chain joins TRBV19 and TRBJ2-1; D is perhaps TRBD1 (6 bases). Per the germline V gene, CDR1 is LNHDA and CDR2 is SQIVND (reference sequence). V was cut by 5 bases and J by 8 bases, with 19 bases left in between. The CDR3 contains 15 residues. In DNA form, the CDR3 reads TGTGCCAGTAGTGCCCCCTCGAAGGGGGTGTATGAGCAGTTCTTC. Its protein is CASSAPSKGVYEQFF.

This chain connects TRBV5-1 to TRBJ1-1, with D unresolved. Germline V gene lookup returns CDR1 SGHRS and CDR2 YFSETQ. The length of the CDR3 is 13 residues. V was cut by 4 bases and J by 5 bases, with 12 bases left in between. The DNA of the CDR3 is TGCGCCAGCAGCGAAGCGACGTGGACTGAAGCTTTCTTT. Its translation: CASSEATWTEAFF.

V and J are TRBV29-1 and TRBJ1-2; 10 nucleotides match TRBD1. Unmatched junction bases numbered 4, after V lost 6 bases and J lost 3 bases. Germline V gives CDR1 SQVTM, CDR2 ANQGSEA. This CDR3 has 13 residues. CDR3 nucleotide sequence: TGCAGCGTATCGGACAGGGGGGACTATGGCTACACCTTC. Protein product: CSVSDRGDYGYTF.

V usage is TRBV5-1 and J usage is TRBJ2-7; D perhaps matches TRBD1 (5 bases). The V gene lost 5 bases and the J gene lost 1 base, with 7 bases spanning the gap. Germline lookup yields CDR1 SGHRS and CDR2 YFSETQ. CDR3 size: 12 residues. The chain's CDR3 is CASRDRSYEQYF. CDR3 nucleotides: TGCGCCAGCAGAGACAGATCCTACGAGCAGTACTTC.

This clone is a singleton in its sample. The genes are TRBV2 and TRBJ1-5; D is unclear. CDR1 is SNHLY, CDR2 FYNNEI, per germline. V lost 9 bases, J lost 0 bases, and 15 bases lay in between. CDR3 length equals 15 residues. CDR3 residues: CASKTSEISNQPQHF. The DNA of the CDR3 is TGTGCCAGTAAGACCAGCGAGATTAGCAATCAGCCCCAGCATTTT.

The genes are TRBV9 and TRBJ2-3; 9 bases align to TRBD2. Trimming removed 0 bases from V and 2 bases from J; junction bases left unmatched: 7. CDR1 is SGDLS and CDR2 is YYNGEE in the germline V gene. CDR3 length: 17 residues. CDR3 DNA: TGTGCCAGCAGCGTAGGAGTAGCGGGGGCCTCCACAGATACGCAGTATTTT. Residues: CASSVGVAGASTDTQYF.

This clone has a single count. This chain uses TRBV28 with TRBJ1-4; possibly TRBD1 for D (6 bases). CDR3 length: 14 amino acids. Trimming pared 7 bases from V and 8 bases from J, leaving 17 bases between. Germline CDR1 reads MDHEN; CDR2 reads SYDVKM. In DNA, the CDR3 is TGTGCCAGCATTCGGGGGGGGCTTCGGGAAAAACTGTTTTTT. It codes for CASIRGGLREKLFF.

The V call is TRBV7-2, the J call TRBJ1-2, with D unresolved. The CDR3 contains 14 residues. V was clipped by 1 base and J by 8 bases, with 14 bases between them. Germline assignment: CDR1 SGHTA and CDR2 FQGNSA. The CDR3 loop reads CASSLVRRGRGYTF. The CDR3 nucleotides are TGTGCCAGCAGCTTAGTTAGAAGAGGGCGGGGCTACACCTTC.

The chain is built from TRBV28 and TRBJ2-5; 8 nucleotides match TRBD2. CDR1 MDHEN and CDR2 SYDVKM come from the germline V gene. V lost 7 bases and J lost 2; bases outside the gene matches: 9. This CDR3 is 15 amino acids long. The CDR3 region is CASTSPGLGQETQYF. CDR3 coding DNA: TGTGCCAGCACCTCCCCGGGACTAGGACAAGAGACCCAGTACTTC.

V is TRBV28 and J is TRBJ2-4; 7 bases map to TRBD1. V shed 5 bases and J 2 bases; nucleotides not matched to a gene: 9. The germline gives CDR1 MDHEN, CDR2 SYDVKM. The CDR3 is made up of 16 amino acids. The CDR3: CASSPDRVWTKNIQYF. DNA of the CDR3: TGTGCCAGCAGTCCAGACAGGGTTTGGACCAAAAACATTCAGTACTTC.

The chain uses TRBV7-2 and TRBJ2-7, with D tentatively TRBD1 (6 bases). From germline, CDR1 is SGHTA and CDR2 FQGNSA. The CDR3 has 16 amino acids. Trimming left V 2 bases short and J 2 bases short, with 16 bases between. The CDR3 region has the DNA TGTGCCAGCAGCTTATTGGGCAGGGGAGCGCCCTACGAGCAGTACTTC. The encoded protein is CASSLLGRGAPYEQYF.

V and J are TRBV19 and TRBJ2-7, with D possibly matching TRBD2 (5 bases). This CDR3 spans 12 amino acids. With 2 bases removed from V and 7 bases from J, the gap between germline ends came to 9 bases. Per germline, CDR1 LNHDA and CDR2 SQIVND (reference sequence). DNA of the CDR3: TGTGCCAGTAGTATAAAGTCGGGAGAGCAGTACTTC. Protein: CASSIKSGEQYF.